This TCR beta chain was sequenced during a study of blood T cells in healthy people across ages (dated by TCRdb to 2014 to 2015). For the study in its entirety: Template switching captured roughly one uniquely barcoded TCR beta cDNA molecule per two T cells in model experiments. To track age-related changes in TCR beta repertoire diversity, the study relied on deep sequencing normalized with unique cDNA molecular identifiers. The donors were split into four age groups: young (average around 16 years), middle-aged (about 40), aged (62) and long-lived (more than 80). The study analyzed two additional independent replicas of 1 million unique cDNA reads from the same blood draw for two donors, one aged 18 to 30 and one aged 80 or older.

What the authors observed across the whole study: Because the CMV infection status of the donors was unknown, age-related changes in expanded clonotypes may potentially have been confounded. Estimates of total diversity based on one million sequenced T cells were regarded as lower bounds and as underestimates. The percentage of naive T cells measured by flow cytometry correlated strongly with observed TCR beta diversity. Compared with the aged group, the long-lived group had more naive CD4+ T cells, fewer expanded clones and increased TCR diversity, a pattern suggesting age selection. Observed TCR beta diversity per million T cells fell roughly linearly with age, and a significant reduction was already apparent by age approximately 40. Bulk unsorted PBMC profiling prevented conclusive comparison of naive and antigen-experienced compartments.

The roughly 39 donors, aged roughly 6 to 95 years, were systemically healthy Caucasian individuals from Russia. Ten milliliters of peripheral blood were drawn from each donor into EDTA-treated Vacutainer tubes. Ficoll-Paque density-gradient centrifugation was used to isolate PBMCs, with at least 7 million obtained per sample. Trizol reagent was used to extract total RNA from the PBMCs, yielding at least 5.5 micrograms per sample. Naive CD45RAhigh/CD27high T cell percentages were measured by flow cytometry on a PBMC aliquot from every donor. Trimming takes 6 bases from V and 9 bases from J, and the germline ends sit 9 bases apart. The germline V gene (reference sequence) supplies CDR1 MNHEY and CDR2 SMNVEV. The CDR3 starts with the cysteine, ends with the phenylalanine, and has 11 residues. The DNA shown is the 33-base CDR3, in frame from base 1. With respect to this clonotype: Its antigen specificity is not known. This could be a read error, since a much larger clone is one nucleotide away.

Library preparation used 5' RACE. The instrument was an Illumina HiSeq 2500. The second PCR ran for about 6 to 12 cycles and used a J-beta primer mix along with a sample-barcoded 5' primer. Each TCR beta cDNA molecule received a unique molecular identifier from a template-switch 5' adaptor carrying 12 random nucleotides. At least 2.5 million CDR3-containing paired-end reads were obtained from each sample. First-strand cDNA was synthesized from all RNA with the Mint cDNA synthesis kit, primed by a TRBC-specific oligonucleotide. After uracil-DNA glycosylase treatment, a first 18-cycle PCR used universal primers M1SS and BC2_uni_R on all cDNA. In the source study's methods: For normalization, 1 million high-quality reads were randomly selected from each sample, with every read carrying a distinct molecular identifier. Instead of being binned into consensus sequences, reads with shared molecular identifiers were discarded. MiTCR, set to a Q25 quality threshold and the strictest error-elimination algorithm, was used for CDR3 identification, clonotype clustering and error correction. A nonparametric unseen species model with Euler transformation was used to estimate a lower bound on total TCR beta diversity. TCRdb ran its own pipeline on the public reads, namely fastp trimming at Q25 and MiXCR clone calling, and kept in-frame beta chains. Each entry merges the rows of one CDR3 protein and shows their most common DNA and genes. These V and J calls are TCRdb output, not the study's own analysis. This sample lists some 890,000 distinct CDR3 sequences; about 28% were detected once. Around 9.6% of the sample is in the top ten clones.

The same data also went into a second study, on T cells of mothers and their children. As the second publication notes: Nine systemically healthy Caucasian individuals, comprising three mothers and their six children, were included as donors. cDNA synthesis consumed the entire amount of extracted RNA, loaded at around 1.5 ug RNA in each 15 ul reaction. In the second PCR, sample barcodes and 2-4 random nucleotides were introduced via the M1S primer. Each mother yielded over 8 million TCR beta CDR3 reads and each child 2.5 million to 3 million reads. TCR recombination output is similarly shaped by thymic selection in related and unrelated pairs, with a minor effect exerted by inherited differences. Normalized repertoire overlap in related mother-child pairs was always slightly higher than in unrelated mother-child pairs, but the difference was never significant. Persistent microchimeric T cell clones were not detected, at a sensitivity of about 99 clones per million clonotypes. In the study, deep NGS was used to compare the TCR beta repertoires of mothers and children, and features distinguishing related mother-child pairs from unrelated individuals were sought. The mean age was about 37 +/- 4 years for the mothers and about 10 +/- 4 years for the children. After adapters were ligated using NEBNext reagents, the libraries underwent 100+100 nt paired-end sequencing on an Illumina HiSeq 2000. Mother and child libraries were prepared a month apart and sequenced in separate runs to prevent cross-contamination. For each donor, between about 500,000 and 2,200,000 distinct TCR beta clonotypes were identified. Naive TCR beta clonotypes were estimated from low-frequency clonotypes matched to each donor's FACS-determined naive share, without sorting.

Recombination joined TRBV27 with TRBJ2-1; TRBD2 is a weak D gene call, 6 bases matching. Specimen: blood. The clonotype comes from a woman between 40 and 50 years old in good health. CDR3 sequence: CASRKTSEQFF. The DNA is as follows: TGTGCCAGCAGAAAGACTAGTGAGCAGTTCTTC.